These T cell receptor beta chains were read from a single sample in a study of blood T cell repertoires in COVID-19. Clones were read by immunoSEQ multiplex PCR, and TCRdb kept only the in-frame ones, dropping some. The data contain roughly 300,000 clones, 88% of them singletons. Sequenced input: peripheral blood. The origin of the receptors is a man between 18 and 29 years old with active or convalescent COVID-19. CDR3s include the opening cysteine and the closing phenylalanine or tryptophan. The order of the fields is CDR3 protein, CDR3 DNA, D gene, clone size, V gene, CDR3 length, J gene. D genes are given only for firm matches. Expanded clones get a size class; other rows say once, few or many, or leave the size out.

CASSYSQGNYGYTF	TGTGCCAGCAGTTACTCTCAGGGGAACTATGGCTACACCTTC	-	-	TRBV6-6	14	TRBJ1-2
CASSVADRGTDTQYF	TGTGCCAGCAGCGTAGCGGACAGGGGCACAGATACGCAGTATTTT	TRBD1	-	TRBV9	15	TRBJ2-3
CASSLLRLSTDTQYF	TGTGCCAGCAGCTTGTTACGTCTATCCACAGATACGCAGTATTTT	-	-	TRBV7-6	15	TRBJ2-3
CASSYSGRVNTQYF	TGTGCCAGCAGTTACTCCGGCAGGGTGAATACGCAGTATTTT	-	-	TRBV6-5	14	TRBJ2-3
CASSPQGVEGTEAFF	TGCGCCAGCAGCCCTCAGGGGGTCGAGGGCACTGAAGCTTTCTTT	TRBD1	-	TRBV4-1	15	TRBJ1-1
CASSQALASGGPRTDTQYF	TGCGCCAGCAGCCAAGCCTTGGCTAGCGGGGGGCCACGCACAGATACGCAGTATTTT	TRBD2	-	TRBV4-1	19	TRBJ2-3
CASSREGYGYTF	TGTGCCAGCAGCAGGGAGGGCTATGGCTACACCTTC	-	-	TRBV6-5	12	TRBJ1-2
CASSLGSDRLAFF	TGTGCCAGCAGCTTGGGGTCGGACAGGTTAGCTTTCTTT	TRBD1	-	TRBV7-9	13	TRBJ1-1
CASSEAVGLDQRYEQYF	TGTGCCAGCAGTGAAGCGGTGGGACTCGACCAACGCTACGAGCAGTACTTC	-	-	TRBV6-1	17	TRBJ2-7
CASRRVGARGYTF	TGCGCCAGCAGGAGGGTCGGAGCCCGCGGCTACACCTTC	-	few	TRBV5-1	13	TRBJ1-2
CATSRTTIGDYGYTF	TGTGCCACCAGCAGAACTACTATCGGGGACTATGGCTACACCTTC	-	-	TRBV15	15	TRBJ1-2
CASSVTGGTGELFF	TGTGCCAGCAGTGTCACAGGGGGTACCGGGGAGCTGTTTTTT	TRBD1	-	TRBV25-1	14	TRBJ2-2
CASRSNTGLNNEQFF	TGTGCCAGCAGATCCAATACAGGGCTCAACAATGAGCAGTTCTTC	-	once	TRBV7-8	15	TRBJ2-1
CASSGGTGDDTQYF	TGTGCCAGCAGTGGTGGGACAGGTGACGATACGCAGTATTTT	TRBD1	-	TRBV6-6	14	TRBJ2-3
CASSALASGYNEQFF	TGTGCCAGCAGTGCGCTAGCGTCAGGGTACAATGAGCAGTTCTTC	-	-	TRBV6-2/TRBV6-3	15	TRBJ2-1
CASSLVQGSYGYTF	TGTGCCAGCAGCTTGGTCCAGGGTAGCTATGGCTACACCTTC	-	-	TRBV5-5	14	TRBJ1-2
CASSLTGPYEQYF	TGTGCCAGCAGTCTAACAGGGCCCTACGAGCAGTACTTC	-	-	TRBV27	13	TRBJ2-7
CASSDSGVGEKLFF	TGTGCCAGCAGCGACAGTGGGGTCGGTGAAAAACTGTTTTTT	-	-	TRBV7-9	14	TRBJ1-4
CASRDNTGNQPQHF	TGTGCCAGCAGGGATAATACAGGGAATCAGCCCCAGCATTTT	-	once	TRBV2	14	TRBJ1-5
CASSLAGDRGNTEAFF	TGCGCCAGCAGCTTGGCAGGTGACAGGGGGAACACTGAAGCTTTCTTT	TRBD1	-	TRBV5-1	16	TRBJ1-1
CASSQDREETQYF	TGCGCCAGCAGCCAAGACAGGGAAGAGACCCAGTACTTC	-	-	TRBV4-3	13	TRBJ2-5
CASSTQGADEQYF	TGTGCCAGCAGCACACAGGGGGCGGACGAGCAGTACTTC	TRBD1	-	TRBV9	13	TRBJ2-7
CASSYGVGEKLFF	TGTGCCAGCAGTTACGGGGTCGGTGAAAAACTGTTTTTT	-	-	TRBV12-3/TRBV12-4	13	TRBJ1-4
CASSQWDSEETQYF	TGCGCCAGCAGCCAATGGGACTCTGAGGAGACCCAGTACTTC	-	once	TRBV4-3	14	TRBJ2-5
CASSLEGGGHEQYF	TGTGCCAGCAGCTTAGAGGGAGGCGGCCACGAGCAGTACTTC	-	few	TRBV7-9	14	TRBJ2-7
CASSSETGRGAAFF	TGTGCCAGCAGTTCAGAGACAGGGCGCGGAGCGGCTTTCTTT	TRBD1	-	TRBV27	14	TRBJ1-1